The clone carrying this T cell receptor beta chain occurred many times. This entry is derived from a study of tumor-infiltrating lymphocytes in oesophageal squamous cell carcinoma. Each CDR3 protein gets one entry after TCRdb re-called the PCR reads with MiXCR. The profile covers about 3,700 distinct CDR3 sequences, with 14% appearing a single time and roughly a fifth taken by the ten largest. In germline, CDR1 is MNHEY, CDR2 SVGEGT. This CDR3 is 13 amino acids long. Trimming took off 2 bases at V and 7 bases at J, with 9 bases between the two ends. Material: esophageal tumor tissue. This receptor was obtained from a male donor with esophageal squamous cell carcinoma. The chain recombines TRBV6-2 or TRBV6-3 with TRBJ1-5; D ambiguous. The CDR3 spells CASSYVGSQPQHF. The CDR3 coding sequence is TGTGCCAGCAGTTACGTCGGGTCCCAGCCCCAGCATTTT.